This T cell receptor (beta chain) was recorded in a study of cytomegalovirus exposure and HLA in healthy donors. Points from the study as a whole: The classifier was said to identify cytomegalovirus status with high specificity and sensitivity. A later analysis reportedly found that, within productive TCRs, an Asian-associated ancestry cluster had fewer N-insertions than the mean observed across the roughly 670 donors. Follow-up analysis seemed to connect common viral pathogens with several of the most significant clusters identified.

Turning to this clone: The target antigen is unknown.

Germline CDR1 reads DFQATT; CDR2 reads SNEGSKA (reference sequence). There are 11 residues in the CDR3. V was cut by 5 bases and J by 6 bases, with 11 bases left in between. PCR was performed using 60 Vbeta and 13 Jbeta primers. Produced via immunoSEQ multiplex PCR; TCRdb's table is partial and in-frame only. The sample includes tens of thousands of clones, 55% to 75% of them seen just once. The gene calls are TRBV20-1 and TRBJ2-7; D is undetermined. This TCR was recovered from a man in his forties in good health and CMV-seropositive. The source material was PBMCs. CDR3: CSALMTGEQYF. The CDR3 DNA reads TGCAGTGCTCTGATGACGGGCGAGCAGTACTTC.